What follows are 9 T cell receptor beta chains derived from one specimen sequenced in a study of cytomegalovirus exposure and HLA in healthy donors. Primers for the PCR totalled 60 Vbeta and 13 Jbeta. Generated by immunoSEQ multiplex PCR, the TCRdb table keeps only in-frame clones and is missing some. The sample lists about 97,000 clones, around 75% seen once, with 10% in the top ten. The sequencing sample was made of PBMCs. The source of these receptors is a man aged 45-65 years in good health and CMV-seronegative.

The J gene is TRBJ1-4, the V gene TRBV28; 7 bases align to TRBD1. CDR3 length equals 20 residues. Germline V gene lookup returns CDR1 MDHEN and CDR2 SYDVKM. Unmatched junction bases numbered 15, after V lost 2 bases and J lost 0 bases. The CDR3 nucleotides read TGTGCCAGCAGTTTACTCATGAAGCCGGGACAGAGTACAACTAATGAAAAACTGTTTTTT. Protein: CASSLLMKPGQSTTNEKLFF.

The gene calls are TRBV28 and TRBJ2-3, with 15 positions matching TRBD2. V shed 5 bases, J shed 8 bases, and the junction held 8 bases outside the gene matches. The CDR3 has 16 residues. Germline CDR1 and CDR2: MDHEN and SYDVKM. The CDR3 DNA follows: TGTGCCAGCAGTACCGGGACTAGCGGGAGGATTGGTACGCAGTATTTT. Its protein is CASSTGTSGRIGTQYF.

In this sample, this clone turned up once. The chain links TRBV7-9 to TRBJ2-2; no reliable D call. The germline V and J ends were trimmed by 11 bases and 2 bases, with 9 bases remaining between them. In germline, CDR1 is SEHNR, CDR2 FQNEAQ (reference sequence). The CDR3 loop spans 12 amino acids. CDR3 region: CAVRLNTGELFF. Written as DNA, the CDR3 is TGTGCCGTGCGCTTAAACACCGGGGAGCTGTTTTTT. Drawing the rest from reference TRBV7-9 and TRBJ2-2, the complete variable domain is DTGVSQNPRHKITKRGQNVTFRCDPISEHNRLYWYRQTLGQGPEFLTYFQNEAQLEKSRLLSDRFSAERPKGSFSTLEIQRTEQGDSAMYLCAVRLNTGELFFGEGSRLTVL.

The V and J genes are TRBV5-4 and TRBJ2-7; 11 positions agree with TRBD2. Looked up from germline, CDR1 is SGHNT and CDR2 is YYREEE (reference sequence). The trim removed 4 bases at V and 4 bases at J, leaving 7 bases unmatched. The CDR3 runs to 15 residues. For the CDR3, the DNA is TGTGCCAGCAGCCTAGGGACTAGCGGATCTTACGAGCAGTACTTC. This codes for CASSLGTSGSYEQYF.

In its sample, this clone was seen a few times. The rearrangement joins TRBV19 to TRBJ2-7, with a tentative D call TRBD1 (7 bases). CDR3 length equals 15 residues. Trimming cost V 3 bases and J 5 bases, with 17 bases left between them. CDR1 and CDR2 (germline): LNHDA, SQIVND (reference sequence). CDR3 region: CASSIQGGGSHEQYF. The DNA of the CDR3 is TGTGCCAGTAGTATTCAGGGGGGAGGCAGTCACGAGCAGTACTTC.

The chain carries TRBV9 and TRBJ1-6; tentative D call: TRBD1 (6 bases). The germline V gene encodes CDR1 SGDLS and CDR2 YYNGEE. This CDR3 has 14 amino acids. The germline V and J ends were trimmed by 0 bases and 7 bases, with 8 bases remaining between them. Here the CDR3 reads CASSVAGANSPLHF. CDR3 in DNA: TGTGCCAGCAGCGTAGCAGGGGCCAATTCACCCCTCCACTTT.

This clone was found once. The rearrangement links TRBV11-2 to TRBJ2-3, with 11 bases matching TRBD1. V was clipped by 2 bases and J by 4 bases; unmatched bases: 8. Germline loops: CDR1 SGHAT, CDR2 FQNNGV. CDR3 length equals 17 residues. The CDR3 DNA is TGTGCCAGCAGCTTACTCGGGACAGGGGGAAGGCCAGATACGCAGTATTTT. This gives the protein CASSLLGTGGRPDTQYF.

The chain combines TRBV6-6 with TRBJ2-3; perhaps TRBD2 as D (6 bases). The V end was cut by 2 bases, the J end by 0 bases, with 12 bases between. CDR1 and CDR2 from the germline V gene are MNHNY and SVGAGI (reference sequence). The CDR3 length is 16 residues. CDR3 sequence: CASSYNSGDSTDTQYF. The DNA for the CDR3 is TGTGCCAGCAGTTACAATAGCGGAGATAGCACAGATACGCAGTATTTT.

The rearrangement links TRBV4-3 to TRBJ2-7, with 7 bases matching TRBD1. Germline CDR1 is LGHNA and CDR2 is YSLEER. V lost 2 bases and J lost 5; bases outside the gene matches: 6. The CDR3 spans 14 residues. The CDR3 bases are TGCGCCAGCAGCCAAACGACAGGGTTTCACGAGCAGTACTTC. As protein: CASSQTTGFHEQYF.